The 26 T cell receptor beta chains below all came from one sample that was sequenced in a study of patients and donors after allogeneic stem cell transplantation. Each CDR3 protein is one row after TCRdb ran MiXCR on the RT-PCR reads. The sample lists 800,000 to 1,000,000 distinct CDR3 sequences, around 17% occurring once. The sample consisted of blood, either unsorted or a sorted T cell fraction (not recorded which). These receptors all come from a human donor who was either an allogeneic HSCT recipient or a stem cell or donor lymphocyte infusion donor (not recorded which). It is not recorded whose cells these are; they may come from a transplant donor.

In this sample, this clonotype turned up a few times. The chain recombines TRBV12-3 or TRBV12-4 with TRBJ1-5; maybe TRBD1 (6 bases). The CDR3 is 14 residues long. V was pared by 5 bases and J by 8 bases, with 16 bases between. The CDR3 sequence is CASSPGQLIKPQHF. In DNA form, the CDR3 reads TGTGCCAGCAGTCCCGGACAGCTAATCAAGCCCCAGCATTTT.

This rearrangement joins TRBV12-3 or TRBV12-4 to TRBJ2-7, with 9 bases lining up with TRBD1. With 7 bases clipped from V and 6 bases from J, the junction kept 10 bases outside the gene matches. The CDR3 totals 14 residues. The DNA for the CDR3 is TGTGCCAGCAAGCCGGGACAGGGTCTAGGCGAGCAGTACTTC. Encoded protein: CASKPGQGLGEQYF.

In this sample, this clonotype turned up a few times. This chain connects TRBV5-1 to TRBJ1-1, with D unresolved. V lost 0 bases, J lost 3 bases, and 9 bases lay in between. This CDR3 spans 14 amino acids. Germline CDR1 reads SGHRS; CDR2 reads YFSETQ. CDR3 in amino acids: CASSLGRWDTEAFF. In DNA form, the CDR3 reads TGCGCCAGCAGCTTGGGCAGGTGGGACACTGAAGCTTTCTTT.

The chain carries TRBV28 and TRBJ1-5; possible D gene TRBD1, 5 bases. The V end was cut by 8 bases, the J end by 1 base, with 15 bases between. Germline CDR1 and CDR2: MDHEN and SYDVKM. The CDR3 is 15 residues long. Here the CDR3 DNA reads TGTGCCAGCCGAAGGACACAAGGGAGCAATCAGCCCCAGCATTTT. Encoded protein: CASRRTQGSNQPQHF.

This clonotype has just a few counts. The chain recombines TRBV12-3 or TRBV12-4 with TRBJ2-7; D perhaps matches TRBD1 (6 bases). Trimming shortened V by 0 bases and J by 0 bases, and 9 bases separated the two germline ends. This CDR3 is 15 amino acids long. The CDR3 DNA reads TGTGCCAGCAGTTTAGCCAGGGGAAGCTCCTACGAGCAGTACTTC. Its translation is CASSLARGSSYEQYF.

The chain couples TRBV2 to TRBJ1-5; D unclear. The CDR3 is 11 residues long. Germline assignment: CDR1 SNHLY and CDR2 FYNNEI. V shed 2 bases and J shed 9 bases, with 5 bases lying between them. The CDR3 is CASSETGPQHF. The CDR3 region has the DNA TGTGCCAGCAGTGAAACGGGGCCCCAGCATTTT.

This clonotype was recorded a few times. CDR3 protein: CASSESGRDYGYTF. The CDR3 DNA reads TGTGCCAGCAGTGAATCGGGACGGGACTATGGCTACACCTTC. The chain uses TRBV25-1 and TRBJ1-2; TRBD1 is a possible D gene (5 bases). V lost 1 base and J lost 3, with 9 bases in between. The V gene's germline CDR1 is MGHDK and CDR2 SYGVNS. There are 14 residues in the CDR3.

This clonotype was picked up a small number of times. This chain uses TRBV24-1 with TRBJ2-1; either TRBD1 or TRBD2 may supply D (7 bases each). The germline V gene encodes CDR1 KGHDR and CDR2 SFDVKD. The ends were cut back, 3 bases at V and 2 bases at J, with 13 bases in the middle. The CDR3 sequence is 16 residues long. The CDR3 region is CATSDGRGLAYNEQFF. Written as DNA, the CDR3 is TGTGCCACCAGTGATGGGAGGGGGCTGGCCTACAATGAGCAGTTCTTC.

This chain connects TRBV12-3 or TRBV12-4 to TRBJ2-3, with D perhaps being TRBD1 or TRBD2 (7 bases each). This CDR3 is built from 15 residues. Between the trimmed V and J ends, which lost 1 base and 5 bases, there was a span of 13 bases. The CDR3 nucleotides read TGTGCCAGCAGTTTAGACAGGGGAGGGAGAGATACGCAGTATTTT. Its protein is CASSLDRGGRDTQYF.

The chain is built from TRBV5-1 and TRBJ1-4; tentatively, D is TRBD1 (6 bases). V gave up 2 bases and J gave up 3 bases, with 14 bases separating them. The CDR3 runs 16 residues. Germline CDR1 reads SGHRS; CDR2 reads YFSETQ. The CDR3 loop reads CASSFTGLEANEKLFF. Here the CDR3 DNA reads TGCGCCAGCAGCTTTACAGGGCTCGAAGCTAATGAAAAACTGTTTTTT. Filled out from reference TRBV5-1 and TRBJ1-4, the complete variable domain reads KAGVTQTPRYLIKTRGQQVTLSCSPISGHRSVSWYQQTPGQGLQFLFEYFSETQRNKGNFPGRFSGRQFSNSRSEMNVSTLELGDSALYLCASSFTGLEANEKLFFGSGTQLSVL.

This clonotype was counted only a few times. The V call is TRBV4-1, the J call TRBJ1-4; D is unresolved. Trimming cost V 4 bases and J 1 base, with 10 bases left between them. There are 15 residues in the CDR3. CDR1 and CDR2 (germline): MGHRA, YSYEKL. The CDR3 here is CASSLDRLTNEKLFF. The CDR3 bases are TGCGCCAGCAGCCTCGACCGACTAACTAATGAAAAACTGTTTTTT.

This clonotype was found a few times. V and J are TRBV24-1 and TRBJ2-3; D gene uncertain. CDR1 and CDR2 from the germline V gene are KGHDR and SFDVKD. Trimming removed 3 bases at V and 0 bases at J, with 6 bases between. The CDR3 is made up of 14 amino acids. For the CDR3, the DNA is TGTGCCACCAGTGATACGGACAGCACAGATACGCAGTATTTT. Encoded protein: CATSDTDSTDTQYF.

The sample holds a few counts of this clonotype. This chain links TRBV7-9 with TRBJ2-1, with TRBD2 matching over 8 bases. There are 13 residues in the CDR3. V lost 4 bases and J lost 9; bases outside the gene matches: 5. Germline-derived CDR1 and CDR2 are SEHNR and FQNEAQ (reference sequence). For the CDR3, the DNA is TGTGCCAGCAGCTCAGGGACTAGTTTTGAGCAGTTCTTC. Amino acid sequence: CASSSGTSFEQFF.

This sequence joins TRBV4-2 and TRBJ2-7; TRBD1 agrees at 7 bases. Germline CDR1 LGHNA, CDR2 YNFKEQ. This CDR3 spans 14 amino acids. V lost 4 bases and J lost 2; bases outside the gene matches: 5. The CDR3 region is CASSPEGTAYEQYF. The CDR3 DNA follows: TGTGCCAGCAGCCCGGAAGGGACAGCCTACGAGCAGTACTTC.

This clonotype appeared a few times. This chain connects TRBV5-1 to TRBJ1-4; D not resolved. The CDR3 totals 13 residues. The germline V and J ends were trimmed by 5 bases and 6 bases, with 11 bases remaining between them. Germline V CDR1 and CDR2: SGHRS, YFSETQ. The CDR3 coding sequence is TGCGCCAGCAGTGGTGAAGGGCATGAAAAACTGTTTTTT. This codes for CASSGEGHEKLFF.

This clonotype has more than one count but fewer than ten. The J gene is TRBJ1-5, the V gene TRBV7-8; tentatively, D is TRBD1 (5 bases). This CDR3 region has 16 residues. Germline values: CDR1 SGHVS, CDR2 FQNEAQ. V lost 0 bases and J 2 bases, leaving 11 bases between the germline ends. CDR3 residues: CASSLARGGGNQPQHF. CDR3 sequence (DNA): TGTGCCAGCAGCTTAGCTCGGGGGGGTGGCAATCAGCCCCAGCATTTT.

The chain couples TRBV2 to TRBJ1-1; unclear D gene. Trimming took 8 bases from V and 6 from J, leaving 13 bases between them. CDR1 and CDR2 from the germline V gene are SNHLY and FYNNEI. The CDR3 sequence is 12 residues long. The chain's CDR3 is CASAPLGPEAFF. The DNA of the CDR3 is TGTGCCAGCGCACCCCTGGGCCCTGAAGCTTTCTTT.

The V and J genes are TRBV3-1 and TRBJ1-1; D possibly corresponds to TRBD1 (5 bases). The CDR3 has 11 amino acids. Germline loops: CDR1 LGHDT, CDR2 YNNKEL (reference sequence). The V gene lost 3 bases and the J gene lost 9 bases, with 8 bases spanning the gap. CDR3 in amino acids: CASSQTEKAFF. CDR3 nucleotide sequence: TGTGCCAGCAGCCAGACAGAGAAAGCTTTCTTT.

CDR3 nucleotide sequence: TGTGCCTGGAGTCCACCCTACACCTTC. Encoded protein: CAWSPPYTF. The chain employs TRBV30 and TRBJ1-2, with no clear D. Per germline, CDR1 GTSNPN and CDR2 SVGIG (reference sequence). The CDR3 is 9 residues long. V was clipped by 2 bases and J by 10 bases, with 5 bases between them.

The V and J genes are TRBV7-2 and TRBJ2-3, with D tentatively TRBD1 or TRBD2 (5 bases each). The CDR3 loop spans 16 amino acids. In germline, CDR1 is SGHTA, CDR2 FQGNSA. V was pared by 1 base and J by 6 bases, with 17 bases between. CDR3 bases: TGTGCCAGCAGCTTAGGAAGGGACCGTATACCGGATACGCAGTATTTT. This encodes CASSLGRDRIPDTQYF.

This clonotype appeared a few times. The J gene is TRBJ2-5, the V gene TRBV3-1; TRBD1 aligns across 7 bases. CDR3 size: 14 residues. Germline values: CDR1 LGHDT, CDR2 YNNKEL (reference sequence). V lost 4 bases and J lost 3; bases outside the gene matches: 5. CDR3 protein: CASSPRDSKETQYF. The CDR3 bases are TGTGCCAGCAGCCCCCGGGACAGTAAAGAGACCCAGTACTTC.

This clonotype has a handful of counts. The J gene is TRBJ2-6, the V gene TRBV4-1; possibly TRBD1 for D (6 bases). The V gene lost 4 bases and the J gene lost 0 bases, with 10 bases spanning the gap. Germline CDR1 MGHRA, CDR2 YSYEKL. CDR3 length equals 16 residues. The CDR3 reads CASSPHRDSGANVLTF. For the CDR3, the DNA is TGCGCCAGCAGCCCTCACAGGGACTCTGGGGCCAACGTCCTGACTTTC.

This clonotype was counted only a few times. The rearrangement links TRBV6-1 to TRBJ2-7, with D unclear. From germline, CDR1 is MNHNS and CDR2 SASEGT. The CDR3 covers 13 residues. V was trimmed by 5 bases and J by 2 bases, leaving 10 bases between them. The CDR3 spells CASSNGPTYEQYF. CDR3 in DNA: TGTGCCAGCAGTAACGGACCTACCTACGAGCAGTACTTC.

This clonotype came up many times. CDR3 nucleotide sequence: TGTGCCAGCAGAGCGGGACAGCGGACCGGGGAGCTGTTTTTT. The encoded protein is CASRAGQRTGELFF. The chain carries TRBV12-3 or TRBV12-4 and TRBJ2-2; possibly TRBD1 or TRBD2 for D (7 bases each). This CDR3 spans 14 amino acids. V was clipped by 6 bases and J by 5 bases, with 13 bases between them.

This clonotype was seen repeatedly, ten times or more. The chain uses TRBV25-1 and TRBJ2-7, with TRBD1 matching 10 bases. J lost 6 bases, V lost 6 bases, and 14 bases had no gene match. Looked up from germline, CDR1 is MGHDK and CDR2 is SYGVNS. The CDR3 has 16 amino acids. CDR3 coding DNA: TGTGCCAGCAGCCAATTCGAGGGACAGGGGTATCTCGAGCAGTACTTC. Amino acid sequence: CASSQFEGQGYLEQYF.

J is TRBJ1-2 and V is TRBV12-3 or TRBV12-4; the D is unclear. V was trimmed by 5 bases and J by 2 bases, leaving 15 bases between them. CDR3 length: 15 residues. This CDR3 is CASSLSFAENYGYTF. CDR3 nucleotides: TGTGCCAGCAGTCTTTCATTTGCAGAGAACTATGGCTACACCTTC.